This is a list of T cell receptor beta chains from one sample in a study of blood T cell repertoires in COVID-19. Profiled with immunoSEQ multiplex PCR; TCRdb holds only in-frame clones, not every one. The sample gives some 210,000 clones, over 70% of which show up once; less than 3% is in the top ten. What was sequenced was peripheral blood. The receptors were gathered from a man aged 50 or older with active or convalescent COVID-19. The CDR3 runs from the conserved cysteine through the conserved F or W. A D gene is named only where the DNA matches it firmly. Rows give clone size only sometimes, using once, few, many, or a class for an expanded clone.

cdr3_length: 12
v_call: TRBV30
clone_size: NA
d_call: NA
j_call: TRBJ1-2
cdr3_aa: CAWGDNNYGYTF
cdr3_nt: TGTGCCTGGGGGGACAATAACTATGGCTACACCTTC

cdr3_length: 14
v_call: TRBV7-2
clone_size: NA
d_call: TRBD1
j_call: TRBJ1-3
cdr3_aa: CASSLVQGGNTIYF
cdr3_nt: TGTGCCAGCAGCTTAGTACAGGGGGGAAACACCATATATTTT

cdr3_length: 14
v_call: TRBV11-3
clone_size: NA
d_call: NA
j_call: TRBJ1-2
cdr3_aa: CASSLLRGFDGYTF
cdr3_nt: TGTGCCAGCAGCTTATTACGCGGTTTCGATGGCTACACCTTC

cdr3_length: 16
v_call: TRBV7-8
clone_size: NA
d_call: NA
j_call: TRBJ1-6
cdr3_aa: CASSTQASISNSPLHF
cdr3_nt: TGTGCCAGCAGCACACAGGCGTCTATTAGTAATTCACCCCTCCACTTT

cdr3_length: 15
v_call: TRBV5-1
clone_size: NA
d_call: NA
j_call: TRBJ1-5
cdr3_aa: CASSPTGYSNQPQHF
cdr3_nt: TGCGCCAGCAGCCCAACAGGTTATAGCAATCAGCCCCAGCATTTT

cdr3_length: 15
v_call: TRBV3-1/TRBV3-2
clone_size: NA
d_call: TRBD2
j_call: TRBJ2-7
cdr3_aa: CASSQALGGGYEQYF
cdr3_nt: TGTGCCAGCAGCCAAGCCTTGGGCGGGGGCTACGAGCAGTACTTC

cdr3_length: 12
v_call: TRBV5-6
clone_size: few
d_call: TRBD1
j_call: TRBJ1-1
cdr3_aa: CASSLYRGTAFF
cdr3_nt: TGTGCCAGCAGCCTGTACAGGGGGACAGCTTTCTTT

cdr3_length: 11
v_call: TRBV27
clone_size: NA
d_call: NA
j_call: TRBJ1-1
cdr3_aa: CASSLRGEAFF
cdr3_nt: TGTGCCAGCAGTTTAAGGGGGGAAGCTTTCTTT

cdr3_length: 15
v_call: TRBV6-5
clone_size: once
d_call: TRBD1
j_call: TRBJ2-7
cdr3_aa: CASSQQGAAGNEQYF
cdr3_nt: TGTGCCAGCAGCCAACAGGGGGCCGCGGGGAACGAGCAGTACTTC

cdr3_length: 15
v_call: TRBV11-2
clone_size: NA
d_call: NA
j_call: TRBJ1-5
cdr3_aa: CASSRGGQSNQPQHF
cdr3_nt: TGTGCCAGCAGCCGAGGGGGTCAGAGCAATCAGCCCCAGCATTTT

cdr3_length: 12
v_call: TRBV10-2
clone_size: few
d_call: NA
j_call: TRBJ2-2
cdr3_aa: CASSTGPGELFF
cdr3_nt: TGCGCCAGCAGCACAGGGCCCGGGGAGCTGTTTTTT

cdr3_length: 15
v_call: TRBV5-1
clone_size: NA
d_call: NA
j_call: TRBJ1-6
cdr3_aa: CASSLLREDNSPLHF
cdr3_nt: TGCGCCAGCAGCTTGCTCCGGGAAGATAATTCACCCCTCCACTTT

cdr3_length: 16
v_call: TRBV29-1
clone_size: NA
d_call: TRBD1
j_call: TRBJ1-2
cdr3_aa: CSVEGGQGAPLYGYTF
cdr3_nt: TGCAGCGTTGAGGGGGGACAGGGGGCACCTCTCTATGGCTACACCTTC

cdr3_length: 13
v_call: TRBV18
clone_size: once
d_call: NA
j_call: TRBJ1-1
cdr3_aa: CASSPGQYTEAFF
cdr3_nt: TGTGCCAGCTCACCAGGACAGTACACTGAAGCTTTCTTT

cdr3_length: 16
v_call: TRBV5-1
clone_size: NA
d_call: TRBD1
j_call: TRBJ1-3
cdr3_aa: CASSLMDRSSGNTIYF
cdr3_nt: TGCGCCAGCAGCTTGATGGACAGGTCCTCTGGAAACACCATATATTTT

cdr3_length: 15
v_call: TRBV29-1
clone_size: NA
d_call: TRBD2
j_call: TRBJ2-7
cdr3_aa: CSVEGGDGNPYEQYF
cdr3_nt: TGCAGCGTTGAGGGGGGGGACGGAAATCCCTACGAGCAGTACTTC

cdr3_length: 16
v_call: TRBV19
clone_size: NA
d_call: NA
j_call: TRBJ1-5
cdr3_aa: CASSIEAGSVNQPQHF
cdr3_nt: TGTGCCAGTAGTATAGAGGCGGGTTCAGTCAATCAGCCCCAGCATTTT

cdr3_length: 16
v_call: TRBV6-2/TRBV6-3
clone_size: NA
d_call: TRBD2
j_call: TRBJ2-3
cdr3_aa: CASSYGTNKVTDTQYF
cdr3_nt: TGTGCCAGCAGTTACGGGACTAATAAAGTAACAGATACGCAGTATTTT

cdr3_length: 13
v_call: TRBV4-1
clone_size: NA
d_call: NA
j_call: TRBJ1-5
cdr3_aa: CASSQDPNQPQHF
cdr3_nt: TGCGCCAGCAGCCAAGATCCAAATCAGCCCCAGCATTTT

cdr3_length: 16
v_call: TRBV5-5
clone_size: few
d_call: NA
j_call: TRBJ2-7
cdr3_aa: CASSLIQPHPTYEQYF
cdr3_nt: TGTGCCAGCAGCCTGATACAGCCCCATCCCACCTACGAGCAGTACTTC

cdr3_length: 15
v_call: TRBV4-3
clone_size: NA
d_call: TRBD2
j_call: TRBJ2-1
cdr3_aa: CASSQGGGGYNEQFF
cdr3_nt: TGCGCCAGCAGCCAAGGAGGCGGGGGCTACAATGAGCAGTTCTTC

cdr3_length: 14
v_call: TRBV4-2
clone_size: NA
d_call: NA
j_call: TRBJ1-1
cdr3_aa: CASSQQYRDTEAFF
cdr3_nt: TGTGCCAGCAGCCAACAATACCGAGACACTGAAGCTTTCTTT

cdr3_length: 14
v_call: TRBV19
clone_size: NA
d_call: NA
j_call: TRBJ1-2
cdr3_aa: CASTLSRGLRGYTF
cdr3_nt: TGTGCCAGTACCTTATCCCGGGGACTCCGTGGCTACACCTTC

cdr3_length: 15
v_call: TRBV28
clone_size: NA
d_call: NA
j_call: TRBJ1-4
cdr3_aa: CASSPPAGSNEKLFF
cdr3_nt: TGTGCCAGCAGTCCTCCTGCAGGGTCCAATGAAAAACTGTTTTTT

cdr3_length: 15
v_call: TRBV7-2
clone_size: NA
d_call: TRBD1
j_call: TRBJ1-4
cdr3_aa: CASSLGGTGGEKLFF
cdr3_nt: TGTGCCAGCAGCTTAGGGGGGACAGGGGGTGAAAAACTGTTTTTT

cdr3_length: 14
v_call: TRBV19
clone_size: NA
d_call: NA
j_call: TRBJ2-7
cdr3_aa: CASSIDQTVYEQYF
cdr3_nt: TGTGCCAGTAGTATAGACCAGACAGTCTACGAGCAGTACTTC

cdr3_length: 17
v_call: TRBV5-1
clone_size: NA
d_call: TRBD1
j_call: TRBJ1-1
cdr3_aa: CASSFLSGQGGNTEAFF
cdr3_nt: TGCGCCAGCAGCTTCCTAAGTGGACAGGGAGGTAACACTGAAGCTTTCTTT

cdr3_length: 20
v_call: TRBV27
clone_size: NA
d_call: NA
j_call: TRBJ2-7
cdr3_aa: CASRPEFVRRGPAGSYEQYF
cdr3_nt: TGTGCCAGCAGACCCGAATTCGTTCGGCGGGGGCCCGCGGGCTCCTACGAGCAGTACTTC

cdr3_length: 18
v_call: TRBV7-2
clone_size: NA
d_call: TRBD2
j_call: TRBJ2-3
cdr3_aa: CASSLVRKAGGPLDTQYF
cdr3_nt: TGTGCCAGCAGCTTAGTACGAAAAGCGGGGGGGCCTTTAGATACGCAGTATTTT

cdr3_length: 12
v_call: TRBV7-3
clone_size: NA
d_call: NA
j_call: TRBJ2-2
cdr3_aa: CASSSDTGELFF
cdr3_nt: TGTGCCAGCAGCTCCGACACCGGGGAGCTGTTTTTT

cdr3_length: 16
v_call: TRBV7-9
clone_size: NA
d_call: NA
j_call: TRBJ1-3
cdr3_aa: CASGVTQGHSGNTIYF
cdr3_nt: TGTGCCAGCGGCGTTACGCAGGGGCACTCTGGAAACACCATATATTTT

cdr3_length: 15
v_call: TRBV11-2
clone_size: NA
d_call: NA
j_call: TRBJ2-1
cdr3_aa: CASSSPGTRYNEQFF
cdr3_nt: TGTGCCAGCAGCTCTCCCGGGACAAGGTACAATGAGCAGTTCTTC

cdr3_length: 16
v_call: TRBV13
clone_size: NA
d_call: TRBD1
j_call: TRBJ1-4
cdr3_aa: CASRDRGRSANEKLFF
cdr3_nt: TGTGCCAGCCGGGACAGGGGGCGATCGGCTAATGAAAAACTGTTTTTT

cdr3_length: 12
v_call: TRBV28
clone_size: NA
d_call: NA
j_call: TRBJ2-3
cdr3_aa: CASRGGADTQYF
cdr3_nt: TGTGCCAGCAGAGGGGGGGCAGATACGCAGTATTTT

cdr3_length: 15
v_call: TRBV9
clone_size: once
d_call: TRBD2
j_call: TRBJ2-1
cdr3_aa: CASSGTSGRTNEQFF
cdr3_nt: TGTGCCAGCAGCGGGACTAGCGGGAGGACCAATGAGCAGTTCTTC

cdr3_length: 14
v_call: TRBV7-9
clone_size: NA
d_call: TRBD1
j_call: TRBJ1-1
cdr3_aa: CASSLTTGAGEAFF
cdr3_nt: TGTGCCAGCAGCTTAACTACAGGGGCGGGTGAAGCTTTCTTT

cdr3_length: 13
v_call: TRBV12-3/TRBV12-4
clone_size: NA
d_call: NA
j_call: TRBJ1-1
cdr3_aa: CASRGQMNTEAFF
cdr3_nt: TGTGCCAGCAGAGGACAGATGAACACTGAAGCTTTCTTT

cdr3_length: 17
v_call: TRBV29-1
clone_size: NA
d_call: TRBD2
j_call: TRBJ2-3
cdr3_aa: CSVGGLLAGTSTDTQYF
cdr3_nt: TGCAGCGTTGGCGGCCTGCTAGCGGGGACTAGCACAGATACGCAGTATTTT

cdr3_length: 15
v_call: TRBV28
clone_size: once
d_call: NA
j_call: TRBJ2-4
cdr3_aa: CASRSGSLAKNIQYF
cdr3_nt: TGTGCCAGCAGATCCGGGTCCCTAGCCAAAAACATTCAGTACTTC

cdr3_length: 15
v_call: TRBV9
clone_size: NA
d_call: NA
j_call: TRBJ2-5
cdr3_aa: CASSPSRLGPETQYF
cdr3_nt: TGTGCCAGCAGCCCGAGCCGTCTGGGGCCGGAGACCCAGTACTTC

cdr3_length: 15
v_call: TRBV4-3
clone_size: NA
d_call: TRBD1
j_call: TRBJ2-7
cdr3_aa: CASSQDRDRGLEQYF
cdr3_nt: TGCGCCAGCAGCCAAGATAGGGACAGGGGGCTAGAGCAGTACTTC

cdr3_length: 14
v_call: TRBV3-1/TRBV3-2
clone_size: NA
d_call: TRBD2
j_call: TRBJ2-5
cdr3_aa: CASSYGLAGETQYF
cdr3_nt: TGTGCCAGCAGCTACGGACTAGCGGGAGAGACCCAGTACTTC

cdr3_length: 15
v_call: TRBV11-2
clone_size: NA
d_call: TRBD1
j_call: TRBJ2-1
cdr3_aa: CASSLTGGSYNEQFF
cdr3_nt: TGTGCCAGCAGCTTAACAGGGGGCTCCTACAATGAGCAGTTCTTC

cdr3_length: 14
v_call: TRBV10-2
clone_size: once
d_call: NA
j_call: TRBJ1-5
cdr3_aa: CASTNQPGFQPQHF
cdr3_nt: TGCGCCAGCACCAACCAGCCAGGGTTCCAGCCCCAGCATTTT

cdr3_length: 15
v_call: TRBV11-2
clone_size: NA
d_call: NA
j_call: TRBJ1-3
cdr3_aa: CASSFETYSGNTIYF
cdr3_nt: TGTGCCAGCAGCTTCGAGACATACTCTGGAAACACCATATATTTT

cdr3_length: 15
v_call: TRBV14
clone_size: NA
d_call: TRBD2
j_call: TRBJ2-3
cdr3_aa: CASSQLAGGGDTQYF
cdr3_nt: TGTGCCAGCAGCCAACTAGCGGGGGGTGGAGATACGCAGTATTTT

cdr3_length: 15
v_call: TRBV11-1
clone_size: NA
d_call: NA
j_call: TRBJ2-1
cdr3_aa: CASSAITSSYNEQFF
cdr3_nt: TGTGCCAGCAGCGCCATAACTAGTTCCTACAATGAGCAGTTCTTC

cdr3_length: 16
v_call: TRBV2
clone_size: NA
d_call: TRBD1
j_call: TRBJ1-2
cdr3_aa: CASRVPQGALNYGYTF
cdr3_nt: TGTGCCAGCAGGGTACCACAGGGGGCCCTAAACTATGGCTACACCTTC

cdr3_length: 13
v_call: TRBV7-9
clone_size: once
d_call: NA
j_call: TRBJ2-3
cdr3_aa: CASSPGSSDTQYF
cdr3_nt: TGTGCCAGCAGCCCGGGGAGTTCAGATACGCAGTATTTT

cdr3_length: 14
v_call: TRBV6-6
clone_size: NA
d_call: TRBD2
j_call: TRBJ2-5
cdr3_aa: CASTVAGEQETQYF
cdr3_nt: TGTGCCAGCACCGTAGCGGGGGAGCAAGAGACCCAGTACTTC

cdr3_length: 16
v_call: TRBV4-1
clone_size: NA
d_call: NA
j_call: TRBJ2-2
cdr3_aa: CASSQVEGLNTGELFF
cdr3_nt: TGCGCCAGCAGCCAAGTAGAGGGCTTGAATACCGGGGAGCTGTTTTTT

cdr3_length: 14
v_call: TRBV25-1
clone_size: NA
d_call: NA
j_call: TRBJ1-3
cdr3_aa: CASSVGGAGNTIYF
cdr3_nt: TGTGCCAGCAGTGTGGGAGGGGCTGGAAACACCATATATTTT

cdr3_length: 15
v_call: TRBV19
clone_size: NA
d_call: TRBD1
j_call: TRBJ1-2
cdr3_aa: CASSIPGTGDYGYTF
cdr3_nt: TGTGCCAGTAGTATACCCGGGACAGGGGACTATGGCTACACCTTC

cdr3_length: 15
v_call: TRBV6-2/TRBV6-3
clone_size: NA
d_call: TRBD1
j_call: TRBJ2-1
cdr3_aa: CASSYSSRGHNEQFF
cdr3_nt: TGTGCCAGCAGTTACTCGTCCAGGGGGCACAATGAGCAGTTCTTC

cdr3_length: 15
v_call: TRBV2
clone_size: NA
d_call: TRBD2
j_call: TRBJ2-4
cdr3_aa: CASRENSGRGHIQYF
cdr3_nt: TGTGCCAGCAGGGAAAATAGCGGGAGGGGACACATTCAGTACTTC